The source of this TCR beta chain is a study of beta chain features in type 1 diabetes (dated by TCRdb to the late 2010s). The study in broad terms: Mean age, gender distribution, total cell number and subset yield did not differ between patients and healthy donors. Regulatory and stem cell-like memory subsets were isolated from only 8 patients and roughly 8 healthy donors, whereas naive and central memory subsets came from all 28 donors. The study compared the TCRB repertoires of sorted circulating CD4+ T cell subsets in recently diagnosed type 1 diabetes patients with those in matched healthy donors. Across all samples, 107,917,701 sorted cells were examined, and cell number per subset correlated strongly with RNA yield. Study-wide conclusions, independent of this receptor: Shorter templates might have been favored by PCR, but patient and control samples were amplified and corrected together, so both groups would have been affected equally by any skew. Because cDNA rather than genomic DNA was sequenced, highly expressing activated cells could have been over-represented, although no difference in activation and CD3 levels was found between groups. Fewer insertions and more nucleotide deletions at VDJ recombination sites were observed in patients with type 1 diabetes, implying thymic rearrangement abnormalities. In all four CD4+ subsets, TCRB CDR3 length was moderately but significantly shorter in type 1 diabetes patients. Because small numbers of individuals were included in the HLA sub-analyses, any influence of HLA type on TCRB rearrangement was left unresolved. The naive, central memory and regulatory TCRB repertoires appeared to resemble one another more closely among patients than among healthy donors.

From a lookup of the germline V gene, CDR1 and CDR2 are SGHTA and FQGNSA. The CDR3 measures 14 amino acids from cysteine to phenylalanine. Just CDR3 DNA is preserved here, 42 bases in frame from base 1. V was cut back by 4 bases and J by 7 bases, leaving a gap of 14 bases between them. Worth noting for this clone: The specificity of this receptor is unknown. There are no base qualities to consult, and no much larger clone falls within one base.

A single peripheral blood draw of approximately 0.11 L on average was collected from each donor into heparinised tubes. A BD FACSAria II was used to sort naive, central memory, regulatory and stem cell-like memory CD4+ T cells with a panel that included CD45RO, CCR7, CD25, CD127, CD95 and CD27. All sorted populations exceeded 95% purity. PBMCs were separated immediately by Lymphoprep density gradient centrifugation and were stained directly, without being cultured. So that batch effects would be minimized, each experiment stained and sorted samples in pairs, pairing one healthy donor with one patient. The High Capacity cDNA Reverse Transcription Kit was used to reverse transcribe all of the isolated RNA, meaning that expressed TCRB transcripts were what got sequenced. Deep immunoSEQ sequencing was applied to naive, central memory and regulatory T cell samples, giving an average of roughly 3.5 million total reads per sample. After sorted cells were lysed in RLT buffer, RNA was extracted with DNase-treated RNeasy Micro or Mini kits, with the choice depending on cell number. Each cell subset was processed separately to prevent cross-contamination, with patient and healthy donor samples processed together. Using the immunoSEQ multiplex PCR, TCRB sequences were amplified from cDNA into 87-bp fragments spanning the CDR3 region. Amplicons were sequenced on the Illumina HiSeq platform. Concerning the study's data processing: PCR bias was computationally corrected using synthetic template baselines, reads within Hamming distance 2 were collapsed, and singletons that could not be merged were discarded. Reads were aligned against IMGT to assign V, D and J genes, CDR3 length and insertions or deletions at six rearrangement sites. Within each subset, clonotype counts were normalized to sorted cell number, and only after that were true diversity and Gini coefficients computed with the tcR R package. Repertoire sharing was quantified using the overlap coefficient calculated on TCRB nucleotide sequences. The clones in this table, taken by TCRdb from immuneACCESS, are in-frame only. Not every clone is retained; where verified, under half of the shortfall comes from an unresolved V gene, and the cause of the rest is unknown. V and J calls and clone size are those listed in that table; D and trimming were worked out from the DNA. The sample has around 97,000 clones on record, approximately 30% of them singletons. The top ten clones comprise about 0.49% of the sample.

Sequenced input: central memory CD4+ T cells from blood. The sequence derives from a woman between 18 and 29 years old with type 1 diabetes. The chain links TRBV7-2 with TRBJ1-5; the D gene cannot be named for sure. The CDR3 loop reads CASSSHMGRQPQHF. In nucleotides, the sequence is TGTGCCAGCAGCTCCCACATGGGCCGGCAGCCCCAGCATTTT.